A single sample gave rise to the 26 T cell receptor beta chains below, sequenced in a study of neurological immune-mediated disorders. One entry per CDR3 protein, called by TCRdb with MiXCR from the 5' RACE reads. The table records tens of thousands of distinct CDR3 sequences, about 4.1% of them present only once. Sequencing was performed on PBMCs. These receptors were taken from a man aged 25 to 40 with multiple sclerosis.

This clonotype was observed many times. The chain is built from TRBV4-3 and TRBJ2-7, with D perhaps TRBD1 (5 bases). Trimming pared 0 bases from V and 0 bases from J, leaving 9 bases between. The CDR3 runs 15 residues. In germline, CDR1 is LGHNA, CDR2 YSLEER. CDR3 nucleotide sequence: TGCGCCAGCAGCCAAGACAGGGCTACCTCCTACGAGCAGTACTTC. It translates to CASSQDRATSYEQYF.

This clonotype was seen many times. V gene TRBV5-1 combines with J gene TRBJ2-7; a weak D match, TRBD2 (6 bases). The CDR3 extends over 13 amino acids. Per the germline V gene, CDR1 is SGHRS and CDR2 is YFSETQ. Deletions cut 5 bases from V and 0 bases from J, with 9 bases between. CDR3 loop: CASRGTGSYEQYF. The CDR3, as DNA: TGCGCCAGCAGAGGGACTGGCTCCTACGAGCAGTACTTC.

This clonotype was seen at least ten times. This chain links TRBV7-2 with TRBJ1-2, with D tentatively TRBD1 (5 bases). CDR1 and CDR2 (germline): SGHTA, FQGNSA. The CDR3 extends over 15 amino acids. V shed 0 bases and J shed 5 bases, with 13 bases lying between them. The CDR3 is CASSLASDRGYGYTF. Here the CDR3 DNA reads TGTGCCAGCAGCTTAGCATCTGACAGAGGTTATGGCTACACCTTC. Variable domain in full (rest from reference TRBV7-2 and TRBJ1-2): GAGVSQSPSNKVTEKGKDVELRCDPISGHTALYWYRQSLGQGLEFLIYFQGNSAPDKSGLPSDRFSAERTGGSVSTLTIQRTQQEDSAVYLCASSLASDRGYGYTFGSGTRLTVV.

This clonotype was seen repeatedly, ten times or more. The chain employs TRBV4-1 and TRBJ1-1; weak D call: TRBD1 (6 bases). Trimming left V 4 bases short and J 0 bases short, with 21 bases between. Germline CDR1 MGHRA, CDR2 YSYEKL. The CDR3 spans 18 residues. The CDR3 region has the DNA TGCGCCAGCAGCCCTGGACAGCTCCGCCGGGGCGTGAACACTGAAGCTTTCTTT. The encoded protein is CASSPGQLRRGVNTEAFF.

This clonotype appeared many times. V usage is TRBV24-1 and J usage is TRBJ2-7; no clear D gene. V was trimmed by 1 base and J by 6 bases, leaving 21 bases between them. The CDR3 covers 17 residues. CDR1 is KGHDR, CDR2 SFDVKD, per germline. Here the CDR3 reads CATSDFPADPRYSEQYF. In DNA form, the CDR3 reads TGTGCCACCAGTGATTTCCCCGCGGACCCCCGATATAGCGAGCAGTACTTC.

This clonotype has at least ten counts. The CDR3 protein is CASSQEGRGLIDTQYF. CDR3 nucleotides: TGCGCCAGCAGCCAAGAGGGACGGGGGCTAATAGATACGCAGTATTTT. The chain carries TRBV4-1 and TRBJ2-3; either TRBD1 or TRBD2 may fit D (6 bases each). The V end was cut by 0 bases, the J end by 5 bases, with 15 bases between. This CDR3 has 16 amino acids. Germline V gene data show CDR1 as MGHRA and CDR2 as YSYEKL.

This clonotype was observed at least ten times. The chain uses TRBV20-1 and TRBJ1-1; D might be TRBD1 (5 bases). Germline loops: CDR1 DFQATT, CDR2 SNEGSKA (reference sequence). This CDR3 has 11 amino acids. The CDR3 loop is CRPQGGTEAFF. CDR3 DNA sequence: TGCAGACCCCAGGGAGGCACTGAAGCTTTCTTT.

This clonotype has ten or more counts. The V and J genes are TRBV4-1 and TRBJ1-1; 9 bases are a match to TRBD1. CDR1 and CDR2 from the germline V gene are MGHRA and YSYEKL. The junction had 5 bases not matched to a gene; V was cut back by 2 bases and J by 7 bases. The CDR3 is made up of 14 amino acids. This CDR3 reads CASSQRGQGYEAFF. CDR3 DNA: TGCGCCAGCAGCCAACGGGGACAGGGCTATGAAGCTTTCTTT.

In its sample, this clonotype was seen many times. This rearrangement joins TRBV4-2 to TRBJ2-7, with D unresolved. Trimming stripped 0 bases from V and 7 bases from J, with 19 bases between. The germline V gene has CDR1 LGHNA and CDR2 YNFKEQ. The CDR3 totals 16 residues. The CDR3 is CASSQDQRTPEREQYF. The DNA for the CDR3 is TGTGCCAGCAGCCAAGATCAACGGACCCCCGAGAGGGAGCAGTACTTC.

This clonotype was found many times. The genes are TRBV6-6 and TRBJ1-5; D is uncertain. CDR1 MNHNY and CDR2 SVGAGI come from the germline V gene (reference sequence). The CDR3 runs 11 residues. Trimming cost V 6 bases and J 6 bases, with 6 bases left between them. The CDR3 sequence: CASRGGQPQHF. The CDR3, as DNA: TGTGCCAGCAGAGGTGGTCAGCCCCAGCATTTT.

This clonotype was observed many times. The chain joins TRBV5-1 to TRBJ2-5; D possibly matches TRBD1 or TRBD2 (6 bases each). Germline V gives CDR1 SGHRS, CDR2 YFSETQ. The CDR3 loop spans 15 amino acids. V was pared by 0 bases and J by 0 bases, with 9 bases between. DNA for the CDR3: TGCGCCAGCAGCTTGGCGGGGGCGTACCAAGAGACCCAGTACTTC. Translation gives CASSLAGAYQETQYF.

This clonotype occurred many times. The rearrangement joins TRBV6-1 to TRBJ1-5; 8 bases line up with TRBD1. CDR3 length equals 13 residues. Germline V CDR1 and CDR2: MNHNS, SASEGT. Losses at the gene ends were 2 bases for V and 10 bases for J; bases not matched to a gene: 4. The CDR3 sequence: CASSETGGGPQHF. CDR3 DNA sequence: TGTGCCAGCAGTGAAACAGGGGGAGGCCCCCAGCATTTT.

This clonotype was seen repeatedly, ten times or more. V gene TRBV6-1 combines with J gene TRBJ1-4; D is undetermined. CDR3 length: 14 amino acids. The V end was cut by 3 bases, the J end by 5 bases, with 10 bases between. The germline V gene has CDR1 MNHNS and CDR2 SASEGT. The CDR3 bases are TGTGCCAGCAGTGATAAGGTGTACAATGAAAAACTGTTTTTT. It encodes CASSDKVYNEKLFF.

This clonotype showed up many times. The chain joins TRBV5-6 to TRBJ1-2; D remains ambiguous. The CDR3 totals 14 residues. The V gene's germline CDR1 is SGHDT and CDR2 YYEEEE. V was trimmed by 4 bases and J by 7 bases, leaving 17 bases between them. CDR3 residues: CASSVGTALLGYTF. The CDR3 DNA sequence: TGTGCCAGCAGCGTGGGTACCGCGCTCCTTGGCTACACCTTC.

The chain recombines TRBV10-3 with TRBJ1-2, with 8 bases aligning to TRBD1. V lost 6 bases to trimming and J lost 0 bases; unmatched junction nucleotides: 3. This CDR3 contains 14 residues. Germline loops: CDR1 ENHRY, CDR2 SYGVKD. This CDR3 is CAISGQGTNYGYTF. The CDR3 DNA sequence: TGTGCCATCAGCGGACAGGGAACTAACTATGGCTACACCTTC.

This clonotype appeared many times. V gene TRBV7-2 combines with J gene TRBJ1-2, with D possibly TRBD1 on 5 matching bases. The germline CDR1 and CDR2 sequences are SGHTA and FQGNSA. With 1 base removed from V and 6 bases from J, the gap between germline ends came to 15 bases. This CDR3 spans 15 amino acids. CDR3 residues: CASSLGGWGQDGYTF. The DNA of the CDR3 is TGTGCCAGCAGCTTAGGGGGGTGGGGCCAGGATGGCTACACCTTC.

By share of the sample, this clonotype is medium-sized. CDR3 amino acids: CASSEEGSGEQYF. The CDR3 DNA reads TGCGCCAGCAGTGAAGAGGGGTCGGGCGAGCAGTACTTC. The chain employs TRBV10-1 and TRBJ2-7; D might be TRBD1 or TRBD2, each matching 5 bases. The V gene lost 3 bases and the J gene lost 6 bases, with 12 bases spanning the gap. The CDR3 contains 13 residues. Germline V gene data show CDR1 as WNHNN and CDR2 as SYGVQD (reference sequence).

This clonotype was observed at least ten times. The chain couples TRBV9 to TRBJ2-1; the match to TRBD2 covers 10 bases. Germline V CDR1 and CDR2: SGDLS, YYNGEE. V shed 1 base and J 7 bases; nucleotides not matched to a gene: 5. This CDR3 spans 15 amino acids. CDR3 bases: TGTGCCAGCAGCGTATCGAGCGGGGGGGGGAATGAGCAGTTCTTC. Its translation is CASSVSSGGGNEQFF.

This clonotype was detected ten times or more. The gene calls are TRBV6-5 and TRBJ1-5; TRBD1 agrees at 9 bases. V lost 4 bases to trimming and J lost 5 bases; unmatched junction nucleotides: 3. The CDR3 covers 14 residues. Germline CDR1 and CDR2: MNHEY and SVGAGI. The DNA of the CDR3 is TGTGCCAGCAGTTTACAGGGGGCCTATCAGCCCCAGCATTTT. Its protein is CASSLQGAYQPQHF.

In this sample, this clonotype turned up many times. The chain joins TRBV6-5 to TRBJ2-2; 8 nucleotides match TRBD1. This CDR3 region has 18 residues. Germline V gene lookup returns CDR1 MNHEY and CDR2 SVGAGI. V shed 2 bases, J shed 5 bases, and the junction held 13 bases outside the gene matches. The CDR3 DNA follows: TGTGCCAGCAGTTACGTTACGGGGACAGGAGTCAGTACCGGGGAGCTGTTTTTT. Protein sequence: CASSYVTGTGVSTGELFF.

This chain uses TRBV7-9 with TRBJ2-3; D not resolved. With 4 bases removed from V and 4 bases from J, the gap between germline ends came to 9 bases. Per the germline V gene, CDR1 is SEHNR and CDR2 is FQNEAQ (reference sequence). CDR3 size: 13 residues. The CDR3 nucleotides are TGTGCCAGCAGCTCTAGAGGACCAGATACGCAGTATTTT. This codes for CASSSRGPDTQYF.

This clonotype was counted at least ten times. The gene calls are TRBV12-3 or TRBV12-4 and TRBJ1-5, with TRBD1 identical over 7 bases. Trimming cost V 4 bases and J 9 bases; bases outside gene matches: 9. CDR3 length: 14 amino acids. The CDR3 reads CASSSTTGSRPQHF. Written as DNA, the CDR3 is TGTGCCAGCAGTTCCACGACAGGGTCTAGGCCCCAGCATTTT.

In its sample, this clonotype was seen many times. The chain couples TRBV5-1 to TRBJ2-6; weak D call: TRBD1 (6 bases). Trimming shortened V by 4 bases and J by 1 base, and 9 bases separated the two germline ends. The CDR3 loop spans 15 amino acids. CDR1 is SGHRS and CDR2 is YFSETQ in the germline V gene. CDR3 residues: CASSTGTSGANVLTF. The CDR3 DNA reads as TGCGCCAGCAGCACTGGGACATCTGGGGCCAACGTCCTGACTTTC.

This clonotype was counted ten times or more. The DNA for the CDR3 is TGTGCCAGCAGACCCCTAAGAAGGGATAGGAATGAAGCTTTCTTT. Its protein is CASRPLRRDRNEAFF. The V call is TRBV2, the J call TRBJ1-1, with D uncertain. There are 15 residues in the CDR3. V lost 6 bases and J 7 bases, leaving 21 bases between the germline ends. Looked up from germline, CDR1 is SNHLY and CDR2 is FYNNEI.

This sequence joins TRBV19 and TRBJ2-5; maybe TRBD2 (5 bases). The V end was cut by 5 bases, the J end by 5 bases, with 18 bases between. The CDR3 contains 15 residues. Germline CDR1 LNHDA, CDR2 SQIVND (reference sequence). This chain's CDR3 is CASSLSGKGLETQYF. CDR3 in DNA: TGTGCCAGTAGTCTCTCGGGAAAGGGATTGGAGACCCAGTACTTC.

On this clonotype: The junction differs from germline at one of its ends, possibly a read error. This rearrangement joins TRBV7-6 to TRBJ1-6, with unresolved D. This CDR3 contains 16 residues. The germline CDR1 and CDR2 sequences are SGHVS and FNYEAQ. The CDR3 DNA is TGTGCCAGTCGTCGGAGCATAGAGAGCGGTAATTCACCCCTCAACTTT. Translated: CASRRSIESGNSPLNF.